The rows below give T cell receptor beta chains drawn from one sample of a study of identical twins. TCRdb re-called the 5' RACE reads with MiXCR, one entry per CDR3 protein. The sample consists of about 690,000 distinct CDR3 sequences, around 5.7% of them appearing once. Sequenced material: naive T cells sorted from blood. These receptors all come from a young man in good health. CDR3s include the opening cysteine and the closing phenylalanine or tryptophan. Each record gives: D gene, J gene, V gene, clone size, CDR3 DNA, CDR3 protein. The D gene is left open where the match is weak. Only some rows state a clone size, as once, few, many or a class for expanded clones.

TRBD1	TRBJ2-5	TRBV29-1	many	TGCAGCGTTGAGCCGGACAGGGGTCAGACCCAGTACTTC	CSVEPDRGQTQYF
.	TRBJ1-2	TRBV7-9	.	TGTGCCAGCAGCTCCGCCGTGTATACGGAGGGCTACACCTTC	CASSSAVYTEGYTF
.	TRBJ2-1	TRBV7-3	many	TGTGCCAGCAGCTTAAGCCCAGGCTCCTACAATGAGCAGTTCTTC	CASSLSPGSYNEQFF
TRBD1	TRBJ1-2	TRBV2	.	TGTGCCCGTGACAGGGAGCGTAACTATGGCTACACCTTC	CARDRERNYGYTF
TRBD1	TRBJ2-7	TRBV2	many	TGTGCCAGCAGTGATTTCGGGACAGGGTTTTATCAGTACTTC	CASSDFGTGFYQYF
.	TRBJ1-5	TRBV12-5	many	TGTGCTAGTGGTTTAAATCAGCCCCAGCATTTT	CASGLNQPQHF
TRBD1	TRBJ2-3	TRBV7-9	many	TGTGCCAGCAGCTTCGACAGGGGCACAGATACGCAGTATTTT	CASSFDRGTDTQYF
.	TRBJ2-5	TRBV3-1	many	TGTGCCAGCAGCCAAGAAGTGGGGACTCCGGCGGGTCAAGAGACCCAGTACTTC	CASSQEVGTPAGQETQYF
TRBD2	TRBJ2-3	TRBV20-1	.	TGCAGTGCCCCGGTACTAGCGGACCGCACAGATACGCAGTATTTT	CSAPVLADRTDTQYF
.	TRBJ2-2	TRBV3-1	many	TGTGCCAGCAGCCAAGGATTGGGACGGCACCCAGCGAACACCGGGGAGCTGTTTTTT	CASSQGLGRHPANTGELFF
TRBD1	TRBJ2-3	TRBV5-1	many	TGCGCCAGCACCGGGACAGGGGTATATACGCAGTATTTT	CASTGTGVYTQYF
.	TRBJ2-1	TRBV20-1	many	TGCAGTGCTAGAACTGCAAGCTCCTACAATGAGCAGTTCTTC	CSARTASSYNEQFF
.	TRBJ1-1	TRBV3-1	few	TGTGCCAGCAGCCAGGGGGCCGGGACTGAAGCTTTCTTT	CASSQGAGTEAFF
TRBD2	TRBJ2-5	TRBV9	.	TGTGCCAGCAGCGGTAGCGGGGCCCAAGAGACCCAGTACTTC	CASSGSGAQETQYF
TRBD2	TRBJ2-7	TRBV20-1	many	TGCAGTGCTAGTAATTTGGGACTAGAGTACTTC	CSASNLGLEYF
TRBD1	TRBJ2-1	TRBV20-1	many	TGCAGTGCTAGACGGGGACAGACCTACAATGAGCAGTTCTTC	CSARRGQTYNEQFF
TRBD2	TRBJ2-5	TRBV5-1	.	TGCGCCAGCAGCGCCTGGGGAGCGGGGACCCAAGAGACCCAGTACTTC	CASSAWGAGTQETQYF
.	TRBJ2-2	TRBV7-2	many	TGTGCCAGCAGCTTAAGAACCATAGGCGGGACCGGGGAGCTGTTTTTT	CASSLRTIGGTGELFF
.	TRBJ2-5	TRBV5-1	.	TGCGCCAGCAGGGAGTGGACCGAGGGAGAGACCCAGTACTTC	CASREWTEGETQYF
TRBD2	TRBJ2-1	TRBV6-1	few	TGTGCCAGCACTATAGCGGGATCTTACAATGAGCAGTTCTTC	CASTIAGSYNEQFF
.	TRBJ2-5	TRBV10-3	few	TGTGCCATCAGGCTCGGGGAGACCCAGTACTTC	CAIRLGETQYF
TRBD1	TRBJ1-1	TRBV5-1	many	TGCGCCAGCTTCGGACAGGCGAACACTGAAGCTTTCTTT	CASFGQANTEAFF
TRBD2	TRBJ2-5	TRBV12-3/TRBV12-4	.	TGTGCCAGCACCTCAACCCAACTAGCGGGAGGGCCAGGGACCCAGTACTTC	CASTSTQLAGGPGTQYF
.	TRBJ1-1	TRBV29-1	many	TGCAGCGTTGAAGGGGCCTCGAACACTGAAGCTTTCTTT	CSVEGASNTEAFF
.	TRBJ2-3	TRBV6-5	.	TGTGCCAGCAGTTACTCGGCCGCCGGAGGCACAGATACGCAGTATTTT	CASSYSAAGGTDTQYF
TRBD2	TRBJ2-2	TRBV11-2	many	TGTGCCAGCAGCCGTACTAGCGGACACACCGGGGAGCTGTTTTTT	CASSRTSGHTGELFF
TRBD1	TRBJ2-6	TRBV28	.	TGTGCCAGCATCAACCAGAGGGGGCGTACCGGGGCCAACGTCCTGACTTTC	CASINQRGRTGANVLTF
.	TRBJ2-6	TRBV5-1	few	TGCGCCAGCCGGGGGGAACAGGGATTCTCTGGGGCCAACGTCCTGACTTTC	CASRGEQGFSGANVLTF
.	TRBJ2-2	TRBV7-9	many	TGTGCCAGCAGACCACGTGACGGGGGACACGGTGGCGGGGAGCTGTTTTTT	CASRPRDGGHGGGELFF
.	TRBJ1-1	TRBV6-5	many	TGTGCCAGCAGTTACGGGCAGAACACTGAAGCTTTCTTT	CASSYGQNTEAFF